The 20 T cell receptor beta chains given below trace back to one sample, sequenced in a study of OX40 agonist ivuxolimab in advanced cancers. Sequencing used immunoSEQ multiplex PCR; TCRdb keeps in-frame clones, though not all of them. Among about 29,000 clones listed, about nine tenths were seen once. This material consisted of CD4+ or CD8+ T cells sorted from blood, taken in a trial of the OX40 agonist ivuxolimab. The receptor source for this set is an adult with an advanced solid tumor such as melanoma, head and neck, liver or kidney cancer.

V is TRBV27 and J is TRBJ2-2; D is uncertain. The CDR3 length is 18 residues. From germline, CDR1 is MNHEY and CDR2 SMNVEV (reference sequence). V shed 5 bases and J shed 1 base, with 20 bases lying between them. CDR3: CASSRLAAINLNTGELFF. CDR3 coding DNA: TGTGCCAGCAGTAGGTTAGCCGCGATTAACCTGAACACCGGGGAGCTGTTTTTT.

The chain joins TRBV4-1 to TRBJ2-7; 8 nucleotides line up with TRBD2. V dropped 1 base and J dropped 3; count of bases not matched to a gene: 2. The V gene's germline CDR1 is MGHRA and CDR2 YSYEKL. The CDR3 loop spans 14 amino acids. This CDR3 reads CASSQGTSYYEQYF. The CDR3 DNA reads TGCGCCAGCAGCCAAGGGACTAGCTACTACGAGCAGTACTTC.

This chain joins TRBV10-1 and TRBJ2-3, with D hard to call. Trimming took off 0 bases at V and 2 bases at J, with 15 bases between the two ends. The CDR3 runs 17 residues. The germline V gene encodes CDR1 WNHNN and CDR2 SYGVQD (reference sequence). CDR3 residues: CASSESNWAASTDTQYF. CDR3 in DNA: TGCGCCAGCAGTGAGTCGAACTGGGCTGCGTCCACAGATACGCAGTATTTT.

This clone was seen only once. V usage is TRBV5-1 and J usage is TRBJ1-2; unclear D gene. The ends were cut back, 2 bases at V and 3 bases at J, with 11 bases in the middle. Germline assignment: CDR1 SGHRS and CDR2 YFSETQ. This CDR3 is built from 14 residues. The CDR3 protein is CASSFSDGYYGYTF. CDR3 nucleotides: TGCGCCAGCAGCTTCTCGGACGGCTACTATGGCTACACCTTC.

The CDR3 DNA reads TGTGCCAGCAGCTTGGAGTTTTTGGGACCTCGAGGAGGCTACACCTTC. As protein: CASSLEFLGPRGGYTF. V and J are TRBV5-6 and TRBJ1-2; the D gene is possibly TRBD1 (5 bases). CDR1 is SGHDT and CDR2 is YYEEEE in the germline V gene. This CDR3 is 16 amino acids long. Trimming took off 0 bases at V and 8 bases at J, with 20 bases between the two ends.

The CDR3 DNA sequence: TGTGCCAGTACATACAGGGTGGGCTACAATGAGCAGTTCTTC. Its translation is CASTYRVGYNEQFF. The rearrangement uses TRBV19 and TRBJ2-1; maybe TRBD1 (6 bases). This CDR3 is built from 14 residues. Germline V lookup: CDR1 LNHDA, CDR2 SQIVND (reference sequence). The V and J ends lost 7 bases and 3 bases respectively, with 13 bases between them.

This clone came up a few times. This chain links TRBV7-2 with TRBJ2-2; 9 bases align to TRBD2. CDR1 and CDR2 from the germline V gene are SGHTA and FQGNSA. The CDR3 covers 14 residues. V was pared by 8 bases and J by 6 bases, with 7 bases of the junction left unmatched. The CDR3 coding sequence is TGTGCCAGCTGGGGGACTAGCAAGGCCGGGGAGCTGTTTTTT. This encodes CASWGTSKAGELFF.

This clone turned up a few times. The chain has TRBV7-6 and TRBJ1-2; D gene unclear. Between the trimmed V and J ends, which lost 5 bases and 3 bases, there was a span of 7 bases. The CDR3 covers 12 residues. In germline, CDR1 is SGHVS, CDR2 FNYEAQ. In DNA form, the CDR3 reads TGTGCCAGCAGCGACAAGTACTATGGCTACACCTTC. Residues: CASSDKYYGYTF.

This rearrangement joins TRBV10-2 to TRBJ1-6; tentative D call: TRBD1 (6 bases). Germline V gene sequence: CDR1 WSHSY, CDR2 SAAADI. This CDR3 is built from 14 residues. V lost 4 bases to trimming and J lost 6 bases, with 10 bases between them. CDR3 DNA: TGCGCCAGCAGTGGGACAGCTACTAATTCACCCCTCCACTTT. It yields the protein CASSGTATNSPLHF.

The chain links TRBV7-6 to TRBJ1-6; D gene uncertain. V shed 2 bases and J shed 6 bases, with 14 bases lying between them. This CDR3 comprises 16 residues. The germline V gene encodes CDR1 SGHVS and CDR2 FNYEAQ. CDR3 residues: CASSLTPKSVNSPLHF. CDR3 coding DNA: TGTGCCAGCAGCTTAACCCCGAAAAGCGTTAATTCACCCCTCCACTTT.

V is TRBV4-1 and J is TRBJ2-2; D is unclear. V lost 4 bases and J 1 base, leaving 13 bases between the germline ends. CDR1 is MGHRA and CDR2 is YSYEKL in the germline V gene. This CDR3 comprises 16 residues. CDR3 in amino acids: CASSPLEPRNTGELFF. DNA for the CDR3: TGCGCCAGCAGCCCCCTGGAACCTAGGAACACCGGGGAGCTGTTTTTT.

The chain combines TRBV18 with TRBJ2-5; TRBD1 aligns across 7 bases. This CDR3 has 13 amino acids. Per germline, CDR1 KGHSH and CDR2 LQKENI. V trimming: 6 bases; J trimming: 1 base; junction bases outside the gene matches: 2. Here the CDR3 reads CASSRDSQETQYF. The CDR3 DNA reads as TGTGCCAGCTCCCGGGACAGCCAAGAGACCCAGTACTTC.

CDR3 amino acids: CANDRNRDTSYEQYF. The CDR3 nucleotides are TGTGCCAACGACAGGAACCGGGACACCTCCTACGAGCAGTACTTC. The chain combines TRBV2 with TRBJ2-7; D perhaps matches TRBD1 (6 bases). The CDR3 totals 15 residues. The ends were cut back, 10 bases at V and 0 bases at J, with 19 bases in the middle. CDR1 is SNHLY, CDR2 FYNNEI, per germline.

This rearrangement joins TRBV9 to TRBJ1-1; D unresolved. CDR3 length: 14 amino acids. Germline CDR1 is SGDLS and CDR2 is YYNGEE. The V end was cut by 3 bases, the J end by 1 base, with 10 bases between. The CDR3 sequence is CASSAQDGNTEAFF. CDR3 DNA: TGTGCCAGCAGCGCCCAGGACGGGAACACTGAAGCTTTCTTT.

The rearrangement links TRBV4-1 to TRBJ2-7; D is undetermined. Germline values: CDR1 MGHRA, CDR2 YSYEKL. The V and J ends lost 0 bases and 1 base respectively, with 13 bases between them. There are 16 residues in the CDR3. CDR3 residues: CASSQDRQELSYEQYF. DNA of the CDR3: TGCGCCAGCAGCCAAGATCGCCAGGAACTGTCCTACGAGCAGTACTTC.

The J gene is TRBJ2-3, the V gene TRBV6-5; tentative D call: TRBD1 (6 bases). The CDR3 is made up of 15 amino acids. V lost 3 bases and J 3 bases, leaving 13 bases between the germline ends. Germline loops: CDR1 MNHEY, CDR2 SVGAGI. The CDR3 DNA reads TGTGCCAGCAGTTATCTACAGGGCTTTACAGATACGCAGTATTTT. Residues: CASSYLQGFTDTQYF.

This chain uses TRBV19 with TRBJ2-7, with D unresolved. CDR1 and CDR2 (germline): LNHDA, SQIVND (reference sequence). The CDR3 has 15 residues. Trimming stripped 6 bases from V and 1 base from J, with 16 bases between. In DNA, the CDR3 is TGTGCCAGTAGCGCCGGTTCATTAGGGTCCTACGAGCAGTACTTC. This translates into CASSAGSLGSYEQYF.

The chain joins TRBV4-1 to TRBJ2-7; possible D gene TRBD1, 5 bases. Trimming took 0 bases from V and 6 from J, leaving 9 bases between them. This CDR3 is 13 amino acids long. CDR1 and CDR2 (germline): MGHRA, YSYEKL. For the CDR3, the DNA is TGCGCCAGCAGCCAAGATTTCAGGGCCGAGCAGTACTTC. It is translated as CASSQDFRAEQYF.

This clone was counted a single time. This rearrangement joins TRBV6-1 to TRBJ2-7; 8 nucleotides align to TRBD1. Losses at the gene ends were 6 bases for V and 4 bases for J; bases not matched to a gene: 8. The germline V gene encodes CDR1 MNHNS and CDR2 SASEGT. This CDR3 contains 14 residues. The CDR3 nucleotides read TGTGCCAGCAGCGTAGACAGGGGTTTGTACGAGCAGTACTTC. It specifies CASSVDRGLYEQYF.

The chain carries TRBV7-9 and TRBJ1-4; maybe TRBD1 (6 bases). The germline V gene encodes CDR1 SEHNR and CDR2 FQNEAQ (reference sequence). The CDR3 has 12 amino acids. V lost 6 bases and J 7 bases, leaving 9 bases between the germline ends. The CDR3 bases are TGTGCCAGCAGACAGGGAGGTGAAAAACTGTTTTTT. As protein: CASRQGGEKLFF.